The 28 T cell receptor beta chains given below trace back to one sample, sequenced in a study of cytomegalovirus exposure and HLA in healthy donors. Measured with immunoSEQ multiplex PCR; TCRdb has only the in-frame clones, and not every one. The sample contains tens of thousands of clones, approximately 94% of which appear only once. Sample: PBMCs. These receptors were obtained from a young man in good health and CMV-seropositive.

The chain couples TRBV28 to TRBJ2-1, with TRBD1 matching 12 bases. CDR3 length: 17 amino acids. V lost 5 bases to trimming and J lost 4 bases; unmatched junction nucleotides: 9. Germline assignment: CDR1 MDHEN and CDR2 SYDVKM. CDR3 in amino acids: CASSDSRDRGLYNEQFF. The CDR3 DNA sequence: TGTGCCAGCAGTGACTCCCGGGACAGGGGGCTTTACAATGAGCAGTTCTTC.

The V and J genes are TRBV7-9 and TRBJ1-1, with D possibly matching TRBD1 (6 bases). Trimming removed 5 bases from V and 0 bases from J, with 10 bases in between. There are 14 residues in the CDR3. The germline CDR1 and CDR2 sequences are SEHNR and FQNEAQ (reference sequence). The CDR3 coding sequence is TGTGCCAGCAGCCGGGGACAACTGAACACTGAAGCTTTCTTT. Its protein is CASSRGQLNTEAFF.

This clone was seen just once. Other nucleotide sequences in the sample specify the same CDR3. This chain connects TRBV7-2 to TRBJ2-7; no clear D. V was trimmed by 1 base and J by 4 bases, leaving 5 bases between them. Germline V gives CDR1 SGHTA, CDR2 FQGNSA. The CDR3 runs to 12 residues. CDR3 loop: CASSLVRYEQYF. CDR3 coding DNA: TGTGCCAGCAGCTTAGTACGGTACGAGCAGTACTTC.

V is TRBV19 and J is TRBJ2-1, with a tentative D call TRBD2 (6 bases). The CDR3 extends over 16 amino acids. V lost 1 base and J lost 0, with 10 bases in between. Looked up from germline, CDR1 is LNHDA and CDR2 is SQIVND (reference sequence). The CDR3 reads CASSIGGGSSYNEQFF. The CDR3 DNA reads TGTGCCAGTAGTATAGGTGGGGGGAGCTCCTACAATGAGCAGTTCTTC.

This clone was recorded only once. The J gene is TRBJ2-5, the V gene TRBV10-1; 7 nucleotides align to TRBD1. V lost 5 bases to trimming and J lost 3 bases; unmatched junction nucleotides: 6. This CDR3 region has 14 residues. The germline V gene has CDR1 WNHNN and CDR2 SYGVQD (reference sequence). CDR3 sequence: CASSSDRAEETQYF. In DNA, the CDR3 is TGCGCCAGCAGTTCTGACAGGGCAGAAGAGACCCAGTACTTC.

CDR3 nucleotide sequence: TGTGCCAGCAGTGAAGCGCAAACGACCCGAGGTACTGAAGCTTTCTTT. It encodes CASSEAQTTRGTEAFF. The chain uses TRBV6-1 and TRBJ1-1, with no clear D. The CDR3 sequence is 16 residues long. The V gene's germline CDR1 is MNHNS and CDR2 SASEGT. Trimming took off 0 bases at V and 5 bases at J, with 16 bases between the two ends.

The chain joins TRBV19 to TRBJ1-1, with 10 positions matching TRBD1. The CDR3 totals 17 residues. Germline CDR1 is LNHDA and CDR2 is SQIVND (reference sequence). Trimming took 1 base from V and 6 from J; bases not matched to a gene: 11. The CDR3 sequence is CASSIGTGTGALSEAFF. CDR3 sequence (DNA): TGTGCCAGTAGTATAGGAACCGGGACAGGGGCCCTCTCTGAAGCTTTCTTT.

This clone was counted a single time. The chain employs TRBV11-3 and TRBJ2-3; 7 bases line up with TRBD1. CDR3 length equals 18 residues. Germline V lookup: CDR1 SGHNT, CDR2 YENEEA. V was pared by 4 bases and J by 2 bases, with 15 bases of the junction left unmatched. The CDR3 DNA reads TGTGCCAGCAGCTCCTCCGACAGGGTAAGGCGGAACACAGATACGCAGTATTTT. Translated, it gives CASSSSDRVRRNTDTQYF.

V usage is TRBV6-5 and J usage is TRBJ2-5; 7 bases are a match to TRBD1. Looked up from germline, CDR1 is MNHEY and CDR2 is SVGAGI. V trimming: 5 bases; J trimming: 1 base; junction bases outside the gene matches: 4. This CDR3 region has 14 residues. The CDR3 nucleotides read TGTGCCAGCAGTCAACGACAGGGCCAAGAGACCCAGTACTTC. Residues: CASSQRQGQETQYF.

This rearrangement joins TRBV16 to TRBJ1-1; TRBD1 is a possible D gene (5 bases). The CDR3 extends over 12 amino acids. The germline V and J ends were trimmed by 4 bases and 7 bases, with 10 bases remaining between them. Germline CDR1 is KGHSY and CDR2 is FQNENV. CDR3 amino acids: CASSPTANEAFF. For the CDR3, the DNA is TGTGCCAGCAGCCCGACAGCGAATGAAGCTTTCTTT.

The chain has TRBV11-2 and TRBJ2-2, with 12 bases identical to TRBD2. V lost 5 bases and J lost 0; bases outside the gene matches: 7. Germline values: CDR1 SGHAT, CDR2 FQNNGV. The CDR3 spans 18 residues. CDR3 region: CASSGRTSGITNTGELFF. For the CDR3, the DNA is TGTGCCAGCAGCGGCCGGACTAGCGGGATAACGAACACCGGGGAGCTGTTTTTT.

This CDR3 is CASSYETGVGYEQYF. CDR3 nucleotides: TGTGCCAGCAGTTACGAGACAGGGGTCGGTTACGAGCAGTACTTC. The V gene is TRBV6-5, the J gene TRBJ2-7; 8 bases match TRBD1. There are 15 residues in the CDR3. After removal of 2 bases from V and 4 bases from J, the junction contained 7 bases not matched to a gene. From germline, CDR1 is MNHEY and CDR2 SVGAGI.

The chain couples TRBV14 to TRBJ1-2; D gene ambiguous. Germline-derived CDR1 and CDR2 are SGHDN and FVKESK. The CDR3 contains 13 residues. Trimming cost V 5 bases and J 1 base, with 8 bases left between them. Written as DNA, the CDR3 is TGTGCCAGCAGCGTTACAAGTAACTATGGCTACACCTTC. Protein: CASSVTSNYGYTF.

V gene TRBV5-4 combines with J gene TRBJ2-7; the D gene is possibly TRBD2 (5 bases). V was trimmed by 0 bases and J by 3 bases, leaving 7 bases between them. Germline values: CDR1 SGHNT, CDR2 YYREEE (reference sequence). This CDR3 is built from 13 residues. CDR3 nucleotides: TGTGCCAGCAGCTTGGACGGACTCTACGAGCAGTACTTC. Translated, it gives CASSLDGLYEQYF.

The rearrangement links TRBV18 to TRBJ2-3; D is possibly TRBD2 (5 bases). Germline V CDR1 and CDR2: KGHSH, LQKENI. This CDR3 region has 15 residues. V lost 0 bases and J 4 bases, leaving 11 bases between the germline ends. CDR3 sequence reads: CASSPPPRGPDTQYF. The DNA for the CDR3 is TGTGCCAGCTCACCACCGCCCAGAGGGCCAGATACGCAGTATTTT.

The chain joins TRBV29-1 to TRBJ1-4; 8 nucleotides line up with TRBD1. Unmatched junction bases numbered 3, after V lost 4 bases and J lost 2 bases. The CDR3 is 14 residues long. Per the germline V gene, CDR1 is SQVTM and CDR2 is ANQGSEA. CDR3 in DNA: TGCAGCGTTGTATGGACAGGGACTAATGAAAAACTGTTTTTT. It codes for CSVVWTGTNEKLFF.

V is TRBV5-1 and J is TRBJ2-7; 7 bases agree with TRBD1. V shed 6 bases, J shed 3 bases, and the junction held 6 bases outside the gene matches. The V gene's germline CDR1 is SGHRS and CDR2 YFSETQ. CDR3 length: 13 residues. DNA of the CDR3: TGCGCCAGCAACCGGGACAGCGGCTACGAGCAGTACTTC. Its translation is CASNRDSGYEQYF.

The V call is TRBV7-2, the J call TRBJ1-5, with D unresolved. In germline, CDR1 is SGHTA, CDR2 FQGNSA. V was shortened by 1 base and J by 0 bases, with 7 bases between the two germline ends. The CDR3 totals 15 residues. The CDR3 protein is CASSLGGYSNQPQHF. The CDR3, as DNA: TGTGCCAGCAGCTTAGGAGGGTATAGCAATCAGCCCCAGCATTTT.

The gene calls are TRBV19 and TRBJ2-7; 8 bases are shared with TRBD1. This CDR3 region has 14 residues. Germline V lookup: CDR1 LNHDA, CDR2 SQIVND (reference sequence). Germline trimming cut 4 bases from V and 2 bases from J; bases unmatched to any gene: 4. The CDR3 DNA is TGTGCCAGTAGTAAACGGACAGGGACCTACGAGCAGTACTTC. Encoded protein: CASSKRTGTYEQYF.

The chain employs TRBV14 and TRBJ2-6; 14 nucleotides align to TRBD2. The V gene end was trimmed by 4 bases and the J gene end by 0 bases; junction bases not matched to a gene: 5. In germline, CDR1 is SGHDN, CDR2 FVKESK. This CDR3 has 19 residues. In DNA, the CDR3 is TGTGCCAGCAGCCCCGGACTAGCGGGAGGTTACTCTGGGGCCAACGTCCTGACTTTC. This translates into CASSPGLAGGYSGANVLTF. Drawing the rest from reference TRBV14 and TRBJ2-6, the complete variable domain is EAGVTQFPSHSVIEKGQTVTLRCDPISGHDNLYWYRRVMGKEIKFLLHFVKESKQDESGMPNNRFLAERTGGTYSTLKVQPAELEDSGVYFCASSPGLAGGYSGANVLTFGAGSRLTVL.

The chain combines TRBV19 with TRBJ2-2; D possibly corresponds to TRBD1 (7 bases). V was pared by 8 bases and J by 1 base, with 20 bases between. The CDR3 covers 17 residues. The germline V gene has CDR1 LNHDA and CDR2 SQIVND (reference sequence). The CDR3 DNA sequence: TGTGCCAGTCCCAACCGGAGGGGGCCGTGGAACACCGGGGAGCTGTTTTTT. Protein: CASPNRRGPWNTGELFF.

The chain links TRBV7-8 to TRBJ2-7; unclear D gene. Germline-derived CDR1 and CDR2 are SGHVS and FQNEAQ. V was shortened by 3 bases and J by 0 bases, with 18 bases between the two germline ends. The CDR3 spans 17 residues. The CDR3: CASSFGPSGYSSYEQYF. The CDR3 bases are TGTGCCAGCAGCTTTGGGCCGTCAGGCTACAGCTCCTACGAGCAGTACTTC.

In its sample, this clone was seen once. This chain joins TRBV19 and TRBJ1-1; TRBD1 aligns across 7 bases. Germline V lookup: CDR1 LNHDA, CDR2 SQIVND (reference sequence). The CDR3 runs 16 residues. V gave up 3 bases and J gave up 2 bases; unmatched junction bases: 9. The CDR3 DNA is TGTGCCAGTAGTATCCTTCCCGGGACAGCAAACACTGAAGCTTTCTTT. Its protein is CASSILPGTANTEAFF.

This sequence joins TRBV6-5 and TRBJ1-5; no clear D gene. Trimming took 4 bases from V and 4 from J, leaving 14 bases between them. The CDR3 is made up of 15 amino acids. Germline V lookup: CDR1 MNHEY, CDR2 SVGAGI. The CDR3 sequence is CASSWRGDTNQPQHF. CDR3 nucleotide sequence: TGTGCCAGCAGTTGGCGGGGTGATACAAATCAGCCCCAGCATTTT.

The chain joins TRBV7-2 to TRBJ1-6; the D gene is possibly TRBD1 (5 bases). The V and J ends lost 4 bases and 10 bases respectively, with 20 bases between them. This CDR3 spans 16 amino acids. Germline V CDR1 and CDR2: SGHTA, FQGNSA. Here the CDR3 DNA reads TGTGCCAGCAGCTCTGGTGCGTTCAGGGATGGATCACCCCTCCACTTT. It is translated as CASSSGAFRDGSPLHF. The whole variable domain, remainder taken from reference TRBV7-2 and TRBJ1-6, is GAGVSQSPSNKVTEKGKDVELRCDPISGHTALYWYRQSLGQGLEFLIYFQGNSAPDKSGLPSDRFSAERTGGSVSTLTIQRTQQEDSAVYLCASSSGAFRDGSPLHFGNGTRLTVT.

CDR3 nucleotide sequence: TGTGCTAGTGGTTTGGAGGAGCTAAACACTGAAGCTTTCTTT. Translating it yields CASGLEELNTEAFF. The chain uses TRBV12-5 and TRBJ1-1; the D is unclear. This CDR3 spans 14 amino acids. With 1 base removed from V and 2 bases from J, the gap between germline ends came to 8 bases. Germline V gives CDR1 LGHNT, CDR2 FRNRAP.

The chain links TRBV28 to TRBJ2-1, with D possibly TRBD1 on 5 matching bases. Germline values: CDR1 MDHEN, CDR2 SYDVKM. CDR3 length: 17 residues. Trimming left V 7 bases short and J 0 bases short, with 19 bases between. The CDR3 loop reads CASTSAGAASSYNEQFF. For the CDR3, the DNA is TGTGCCAGCACCTCCGCTGGGGCTGCGAGCTCCTACAATGAGCAGTTCTTC. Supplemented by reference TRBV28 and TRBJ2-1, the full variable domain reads DVKVTQSSRYLVKRTGEKVFLECVQDMDHENMFWYRQDPGLGLRLIYFSYDVKMKEKGDIPEGYSVSREKKERFSLILESASTNQTSMYLCASTSAGAASSYNEQFFGPGTRLTVL.

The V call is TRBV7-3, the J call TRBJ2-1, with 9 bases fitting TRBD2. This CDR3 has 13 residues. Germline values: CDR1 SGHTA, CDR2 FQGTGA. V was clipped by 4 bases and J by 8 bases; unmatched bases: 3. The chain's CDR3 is CASSSGTSYEQFF. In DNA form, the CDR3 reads TGTGCCAGCAGCTCCGGGACTAGCTATGAGCAGTTCTTC.